The rows below give T cell receptor beta chains drawn from one sample of a study of cytomegalovirus exposure and HLA in healthy donors. TCRdb keeps only in-frame clones here, not all; method: immunoSEQ multiplex PCR. In the table there are just over 150,000 clones, over 70% of which are singletons. The source material was PBMCs. The receptors stem from a woman younger than 45 in good health and CMV-seronegative. Both conserved end residues are part of each CDR3. A D gene is named only where the DNA matches it firmly.

j_call v_call d_call cdr3_aa
TRBJ1-1 TRBV19 - CASSIPSQTGNTEAFF
TRBJ2-5 TRBV5-4 - CASSSPRDSWETQYF
TRBJ2-2 TRBV2 TRBD2 CASRGRGGSANTGELFF
TRBJ2-5 TRBV18 - CASSPGTTRETQYF
TRBJ1-5 TRBV19 - CASSLATGLGNQPQHF
TRBJ1-1 TRBV18 - CASSLWEGATEAFF
TRBJ1-2 TRBV30 - CAWSGATDGYTF
TRBJ1-1 TRBV5-1 - CASSLELPGFTEAFF
TRBJ1-1 TRBV30 TRBD1 CAERQGNTEAFF
TRBJ2-5 TRBV5-1 - CASSQQETQYF
TRBJ1-2 TRBV19 TRBD1 CASSETGGASYGYTF
TRBJ2-7 TRBV28 TRBD2 CASLPVGEGSYEQYF
TRBJ1-2 TRBV28 - CASLRGKDYGYTF
TRBJ2-7 TRBV5-4 TRBD1 CASSLAGGGDEQYF
TRBJ2-7 TRBV19 TRBD2 CASSFGEGSYEQYF
TRBJ1-1 TRBV6-5 - CASSYTTNTEAFF
TRBJ2-5 TRBV5-4 TRBD2 CASSQLAGGPRETQYF
TRBJ2-5 TRBV5-1 - CASSLTAGVGETQYF
TRBJ2-2 TRBV5-4 - CASSLHGANTGELFF
TRBJ2-1 TRBV7-9 TRBD2 CASSLGYEGLAAYNEQFF
TRBJ2-5 TRBV13 - CASSFSGILERTQYF
TRBJ1-1 TRBV19 - CASSNRDIEAFF
TRBJ1-2 TRBV20-1 - CSARDLYGYTF
TRBJ2-5 TRBV19 TRBD2 CASSIGGRRGGQETQYF
TRBJ2-7 TRBV18 - CASSPQGRGSYEQYF
TRBJ2-5 TRBV15 - CATSREPGETQYF
TRBJ2-5 TRBV7-9 - CASSSRVITGVETQYF
TRBJ2-7 TRBV29-1 - CSVGNQGYEQYF
TRBJ1-1 TRBV29-1 - CSARDLTEAFF
TRBJ2-3 TRBV9 TRBD2 CASSVLSGVTDTQYF
TRBJ2-2 TRBV27 - CASSQLAPYEPGELFF
TRBJ1-1 TRBV18 TRBD1 CASSPRGVEIAEAFF
TRBJ1-1 TRBV6-1 TRBD1 CASSGPGQMNTEAFF
TRBJ1-4 TRBV4-1 - CASSQVPLNEKLFF
TRBJ1-5 TRBV19 - CASTPGWGSYSNQPQHF
TRBJ2-2 TRBV4-1 - CASSQGSGEQTGELFF
TRBJ2-5 TRBV5-4 TRBD1 CASSLGQGETVTQYF
TRBJ2-5 TRBV18 - CASSFSGELRQETQYF
TRBJ2-3 TRBV5-1 TRBD2 CASSLFPSGGQADTQYF
TRBJ1-2 TRBV29-1 TRBD1 CSIYAPNRGGYGYTF
TRBJ2-2 TRBV29-1 TRBD2 CSVFTGLAGTGELFF
TRBJ1-4 TRBV18 - CASSPQGGEEKLFF
TRBJ1-1 TRBV29-1 - CSRGTEAFF